These T cell receptor beta chains were read from a single sample in a study of T cell responses to AZD1222 COVID-19 vaccine. The protocol was immunoSEQ multiplex PCR, while the TCRdb copy is restricted to in-frame clones and leaves out a portion. The table has about 47,000 clones, more than 65% seen once. Sequences were derived from peripheral blood, sampled on day 0 of MenACWY control vaccination. The receptors shown here come from an adult in good health. Each CDR3 is given with its conserved first and last residue. D genes are given only for firm matches. Clone size appears in some rows only: once, few, many, or a class for an expanded clone.

CDR3: CASSFWDNQPQHF
DNA: TGTGCCAGCAGTTTCTGGGACAATCAGCCCCAGCATTTT
J: TRBJ1-5
D: NA
size: once
V: TRBV12-3/TRBV12-4

CDR3: CASSKEGGGYTF
DNA: TGCGCCAGCAGCAAGGAAGGGGGTGGCTACACCTTC
J: TRBJ1-2
D: NA
size: NA
V: TRBV5-1

CDR3: CASSLNGQGGSGANVLTF
DNA: TGTGCCAGCAGCTTAAATGGACAGGGAGGCTCTGGGGCCAACGTCCTGACTTTC
J: TRBJ2-6
D: TRBD1
size: NA
V: TRBV11-2

CDR3: CASSYRASGQETQYF
DNA: TGTGCCAGCAGTTATCGGGCTAGCGGGCAAGAGACCCAGTACTTC
J: TRBJ2-5
D: TRBD2
size: NA
V: TRBV6-6

CDR3: CASSLDRGSSGNTIYF
DNA: TGTGCCAGCAGCTTGGATCGCGGAAGCTCTGGAAACACCATATATTTT
J: TRBJ1-3
D: NA
size: few
V: TRBV5-4

CDR3: CASSQLLSGESFF
DNA: TGCGCCAGCAGCCAACTTCTTTCAGGGGAATCTTTCTTT
J: TRBJ1-1
D: NA
size: NA
V: TRBV4-1

CDR3: CASSPYPRPGQGNNEQFF
DNA: TGCGCCAGCAGCCCATACCCCCGACCGGGACAGGGTAACAATGAGCAGTTCTTC
J: TRBJ2-1
D: TRBD1
size: NA
V: TRBV5-1

CDR3: CASSMVQNQPQHF
DNA: TGTGCCAGTAGTATGGTACAGAATCAGCCCCAGCATTTT
J: TRBJ1-5
D: NA
size: NA
V: TRBV19

CDR3: CASSHGVGGNEQYF
DNA: TGTGCCAGCAGCCACGGAGTTGGAGGCAACGAGCAGTACTTC
J: TRBJ2-7
D: NA
size: NA
V: TRBV7-2

CDR3: CASRPTGYSNQPQHF
DNA: TGTGCCAGCAGGCCGACAGGTTATAGCAATCAGCCCCAGCATTTT
J: TRBJ1-5
D: NA
size: few
V: TRBV6-4

CDR3: CATSRNLGTGELFF
DNA: TGTGCCACCAGCAGGAACTTGGGGACCGGGGAGCTGTTTTTT
J: TRBJ2-2
D: NA
size: NA
V: TRBV15

CDR3: CASSVAWGDQETQYF
DNA: TGTGCCAGCAGCGTAGCTTGGGGGGACCAAGAGACCCAGTACTTC
J: TRBJ2-5
D: NA
size: NA
V: TRBV9

CDR3: CASSQDETANTGELFF
DNA: TGTGCCAGCAGCCAAGATGAGACAGCGAACACCGGGGAGCTGTTTTTT
J: TRBJ2-2
D: NA
size: NA
V: TRBV4-2

CDR3: CASSPRTASTDTQYF
DNA: TGTGCCAGCAGTCCACGCACGGCTAGCACAGATACGCAGTATTTT
J: TRBJ2-3
D: NA
size: NA
V: TRBV2

CDR3: CASSDGGLSGYTF
DNA: TGTGCCAGCAGCGACGGGGGGCTGTCAGGCTACACCTTC
J: TRBJ1-2
D: NA
size: once
V: TRBV18

CDR3: CASSYRKFTGELFF
DNA: TGTGCCAGCAGTTACCGGAAATTCACCGGGGAGCTGTTTTTT
J: TRBJ2-2
D: NA
size: NA
V: TRBV6-5

CDR3: CATSDPGLPNTEAFF
DNA: TGTGCCACCAGCGACCCGGGACTCCCGAACACTGAAGCTTTCTTT
J: TRBJ1-1
D: NA
size: NA
V: TRBV15

CDR3: CASSVALVSYEQYF
DNA: TGTGCCAGCAGCGTAGCACTGGTCTCCTACGAGCAGTACTTC
J: TRBJ2-7
D: NA
size: NA
V: TRBV9

CDR3: CASSLALGLAVYNEQFF
DNA: TGTGCCAGCAGCTTAGCACTCGGGCTAGCGGTATACAATGAGCAGTTCTTC
J: TRBJ2-1
D: TRBD2
size: NA
V: TRBV7-2

CDR3: CASQRDETQPQHF
DNA: TGTGCCAGTCAACGGGACGAGACTCAGCCCCAGCATTTT
J: TRBJ1-5
D: NA
size: once
V: TRBV19

CDR3: CASSQEGPTMGYTF
DNA: TGTGCCAGCAGCCAAGAAGGGCCAACTATGGGCTACACCTTC
J: TRBJ1-2
D: NA
size: NA
V: TRBV3-1/TRBV3-2

CDR3: CASSVGAYGYTF
DNA: TGTGCCAGCAGTGTAGGCGCCTATGGCTACACCTTC
J: TRBJ1-2
D: NA
size: NA
V: TRBV12-3/TRBV12-4